This T cell receptor beta chain was captured in a study of blood T cell repertoires in COVID-19. The CDR3 covers 14 residues. Looked up from germline, CDR1 is SQVTM and CDR2 is ANQGSEA. Deletions cut 4 bases from V and 4 bases from J, with 16 bases between. Those enrolled, adults aged 18 to 89 years, came from under 25 US areas. Sequencing was performed with immunoSEQ multiplex PCR; in TCRdb, only in-frame clones are kept and a portion is missing. The repertoire consists of 490,000 or so clones, with about nine tenths occurring once and the leading ten covering approximately 8.3%. The source is a woman aged 55-70 years who had recovered from COVID-19. The chain uses TRBV29-1 and TRBJ1-2; D not resolved. The sample consisted of PBMCs or T cells enriched from blood (not recorded which). The CDR3, as DNA: TGCAGCGTTGTACTAGCGCAGGAACTCTATGGCTACACCTTC. Protein sequence: CSVVLAQELYGYTF.